This record looks at one T cell receptor (beta chain) sequence and its context. Generated by immunoSEQ multiplex PCR, the TCRdb table keeps only in-frame clones and is missing some. The table lists roughly 100,000 clones, 88% of them singletons, with more than 8% in the top ten. The data were obtained in a study of T cell responses to AZD1222 COVID-19 vaccine. The input for sequencing was peripheral blood, taken on day 0 of AZD1222 vaccination. The sequence derives from an adult in good health.

As DNA, the CDR3 is TGTGCCAGCAGCCGAACAGGGGAGAATGGCTACACCTTC. Amino acid sequence: CASSRTGENGYTF. V is TRBV7-2 and J is TRBJ1-2; 7 bases agree with TRBD1. CDR1 and CDR2 (germline): SGHTA, FQGNSA. The CDR3 totals 13 residues. V was clipped by 5 bases and J by 6 bases; unmatched bases: 6. Full variable domain (outside the CDR3, taken from reference TRBV7-2 and TRBJ1-2): GAGVSQSPSNKVTEKGKDVELRCDPISGHTALYWYRQSLGQGLEFLIYFQGNSAPDKSGLPSDRFSAERTGGSVSTLTIQRTQQEDSAVYLCASSRTGENGYTFGSGTRLTVV.